This T cell receptor beta chain was sequenced in a study of blood T cell repertoires in COVID-19. Method: immunoSEQ multiplex PCR; TCRdb's copy keeps in-frame clones and lacks some. The table shows over 200,000 clones, with roughly 86% occurring only once. Sequenced input: peripheral blood. This sequence was found in a woman between 45 and 60 years old with active or convalescent COVID-19.

CDR3 in DNA: TGCGCCAGCAGCTCACCCGACAGGGGGCATGAGACCCAGTACTTC. It encodes CASSSPDRGHETQYF. The chain joins TRBV5-1 to TRBJ2-5, with 10 bases matching TRBD1. The germline V gene has CDR1 SGHRS and CDR2 YFSETQ. The CDR3 sequence is 15 residues long. After removal of 3 bases from V and 5 bases from J, the junction contained 7 bases not matched to a gene.